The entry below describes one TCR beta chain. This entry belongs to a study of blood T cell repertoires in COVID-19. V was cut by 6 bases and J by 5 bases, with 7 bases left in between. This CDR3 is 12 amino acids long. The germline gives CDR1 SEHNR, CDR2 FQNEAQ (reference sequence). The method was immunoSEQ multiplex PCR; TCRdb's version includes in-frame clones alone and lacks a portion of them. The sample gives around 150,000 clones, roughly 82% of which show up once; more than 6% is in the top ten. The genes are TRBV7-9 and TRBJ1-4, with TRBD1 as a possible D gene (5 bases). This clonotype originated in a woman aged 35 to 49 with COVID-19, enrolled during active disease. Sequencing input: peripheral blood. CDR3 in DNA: TGTGCCAGCAGGGACAACAATGAAAAACTGTTTTTT. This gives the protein CASRDNNEKLFF.